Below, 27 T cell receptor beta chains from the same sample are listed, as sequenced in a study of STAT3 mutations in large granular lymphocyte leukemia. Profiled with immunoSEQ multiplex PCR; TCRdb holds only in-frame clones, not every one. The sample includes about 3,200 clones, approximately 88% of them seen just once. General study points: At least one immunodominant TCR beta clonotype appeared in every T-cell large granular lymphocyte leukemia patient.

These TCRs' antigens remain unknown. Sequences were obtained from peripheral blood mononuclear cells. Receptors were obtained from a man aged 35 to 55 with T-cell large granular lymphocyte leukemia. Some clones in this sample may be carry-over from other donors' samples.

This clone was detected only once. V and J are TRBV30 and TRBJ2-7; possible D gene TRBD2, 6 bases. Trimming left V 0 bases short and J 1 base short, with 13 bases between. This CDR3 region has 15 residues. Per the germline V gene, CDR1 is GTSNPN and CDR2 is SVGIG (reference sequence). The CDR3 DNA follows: TGTGCCTGGAGTGTAGACGGGGGAAGATCCTACGAGCAGTACTTC. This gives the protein CAWSVDGGRSYEQYF.

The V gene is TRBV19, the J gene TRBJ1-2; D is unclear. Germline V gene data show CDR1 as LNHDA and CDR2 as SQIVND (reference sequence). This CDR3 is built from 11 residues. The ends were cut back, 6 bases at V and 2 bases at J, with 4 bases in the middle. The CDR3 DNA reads TGTGCCAGTAGCAGGAACTATGGCTACACCTTC. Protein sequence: CASSRNYGYTF.

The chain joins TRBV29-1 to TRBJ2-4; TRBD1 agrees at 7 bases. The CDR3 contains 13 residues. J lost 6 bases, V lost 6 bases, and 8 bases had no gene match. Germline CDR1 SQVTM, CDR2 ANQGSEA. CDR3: CSVTTGSGNIQYF. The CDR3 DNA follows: TGCAGCGTGACGACAGGGTCGGGAAACATTCAGTACTTC.

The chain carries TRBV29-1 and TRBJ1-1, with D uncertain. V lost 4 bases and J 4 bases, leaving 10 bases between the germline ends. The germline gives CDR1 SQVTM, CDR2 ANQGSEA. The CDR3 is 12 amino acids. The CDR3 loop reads CSVGAAGTEAFF. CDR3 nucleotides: TGCAGCGTTGGGGCGGCGGGCACTGAAGCTTTCTTT.

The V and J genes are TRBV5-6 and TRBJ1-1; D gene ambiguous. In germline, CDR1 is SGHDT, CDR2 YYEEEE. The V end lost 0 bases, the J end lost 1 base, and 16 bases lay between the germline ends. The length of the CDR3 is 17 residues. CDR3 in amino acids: CASSLGWIGQTNTEAFF. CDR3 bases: TGTGCCAGCAGCTTGGGGTGGATTGGCCAGACGAACACTGAAGCTTTCTTT. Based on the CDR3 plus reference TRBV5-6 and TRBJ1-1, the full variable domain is DAGVTQSPTHLIKTRGQQVTLRCSPKSGHDTVSWYQQALGQGPQFIFQYYEEEERQRGNFPDRFSGHQFPNYSSELNVNALLLGDSALYLCASSLGWIGQTNTEAFFGQGTRLTVV.

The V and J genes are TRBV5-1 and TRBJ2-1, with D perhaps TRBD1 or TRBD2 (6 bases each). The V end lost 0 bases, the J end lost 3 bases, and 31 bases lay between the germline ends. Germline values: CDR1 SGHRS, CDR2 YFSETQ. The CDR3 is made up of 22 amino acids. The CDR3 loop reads CASSLAGGVAHGGLAIYNEQFF. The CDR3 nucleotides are TGCGCCAGCAGCTTGGCCGGGGGCGTCGCCCATGGGGGGCTGGCGATCTACAATGAGCAGTTCTTC.

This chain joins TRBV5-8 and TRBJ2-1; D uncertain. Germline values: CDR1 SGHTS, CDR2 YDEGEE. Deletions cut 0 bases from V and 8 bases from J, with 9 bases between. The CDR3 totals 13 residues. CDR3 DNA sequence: TGTGCCAGCAGCTTGGGCGTGGATGATGAGCAGTTCTTC. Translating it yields CASSLGVDDEQFF. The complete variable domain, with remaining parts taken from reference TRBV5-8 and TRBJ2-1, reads EAGVTQSPTHLIKTRGQQATLRCSPISGHTSVYWYQQALGLGLQFLLWYDEGEERNRGNFPPRFSGRQFPNYSSELNVNALELEDSALYLCASSLGVDDEQFFGPGTRLTVL.

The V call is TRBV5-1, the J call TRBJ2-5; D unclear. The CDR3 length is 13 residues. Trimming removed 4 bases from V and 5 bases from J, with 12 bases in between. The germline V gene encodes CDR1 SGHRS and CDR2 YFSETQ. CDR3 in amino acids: CASSGSGQETQYF. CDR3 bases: TGCGCCAGCAGCGGTTCTGGCCAGGAGACCCAGTACTTC.

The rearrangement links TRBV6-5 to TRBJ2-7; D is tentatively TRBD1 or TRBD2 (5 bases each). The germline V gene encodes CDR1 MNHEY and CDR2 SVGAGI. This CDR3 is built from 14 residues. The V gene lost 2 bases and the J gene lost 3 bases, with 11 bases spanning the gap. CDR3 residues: CASSYPGRIYEQYF. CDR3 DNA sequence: TGTGCCAGCAGTTACCCGGGACGGATCTACGAGCAGTACTTC.

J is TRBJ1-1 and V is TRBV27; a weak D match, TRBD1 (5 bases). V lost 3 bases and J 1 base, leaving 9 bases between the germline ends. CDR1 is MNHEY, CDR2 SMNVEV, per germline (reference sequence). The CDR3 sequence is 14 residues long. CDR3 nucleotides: TGTGCCAGCAGTTTTACAGGATGGAACACTGAAGCTTTCTTT. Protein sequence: CASSFTGWNTEAFF.

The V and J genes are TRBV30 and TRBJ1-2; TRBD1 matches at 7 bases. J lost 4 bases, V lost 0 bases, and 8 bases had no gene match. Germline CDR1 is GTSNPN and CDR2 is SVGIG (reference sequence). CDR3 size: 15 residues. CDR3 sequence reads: CAWSVLGGASYGYTF. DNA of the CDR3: TGTGCCTGGAGTGTATTAGGGGGCGCTTCCTATGGCTACACCTTC.

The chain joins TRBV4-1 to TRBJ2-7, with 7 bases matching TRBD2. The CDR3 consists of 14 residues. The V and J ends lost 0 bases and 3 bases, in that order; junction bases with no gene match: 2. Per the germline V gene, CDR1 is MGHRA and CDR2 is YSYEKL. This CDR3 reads CASSQEGGDYEQYF. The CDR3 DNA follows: TGCGCCAGCAGCCAAGAGGGGGGGGACTACGAGCAGTACTTC.

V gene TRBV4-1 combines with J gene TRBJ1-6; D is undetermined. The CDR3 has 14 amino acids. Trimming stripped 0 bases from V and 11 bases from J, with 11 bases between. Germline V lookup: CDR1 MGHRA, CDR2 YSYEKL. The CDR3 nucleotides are TGCGCCAGCAGCCAAGACATATTAATCGCACCCCTCCACTTT. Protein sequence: CASSQDILIAPLHF.

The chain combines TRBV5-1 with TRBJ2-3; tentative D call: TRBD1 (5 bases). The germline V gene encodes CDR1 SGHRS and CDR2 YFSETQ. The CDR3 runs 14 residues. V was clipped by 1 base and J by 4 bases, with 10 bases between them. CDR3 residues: CASSLQGGADTQYF. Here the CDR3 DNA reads TGCGCCAGCAGCTTGCAGGGTGGTGCAGATACGCAGTATTTT.

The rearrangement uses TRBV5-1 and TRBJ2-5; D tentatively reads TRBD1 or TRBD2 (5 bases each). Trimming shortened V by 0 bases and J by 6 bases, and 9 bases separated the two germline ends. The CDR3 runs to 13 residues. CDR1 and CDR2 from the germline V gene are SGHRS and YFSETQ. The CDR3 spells CASSLVRGQTQYF. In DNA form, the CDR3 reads TGCGCCAGCAGCTTGGTGAGGGGACAGACCCAGTACTTC.

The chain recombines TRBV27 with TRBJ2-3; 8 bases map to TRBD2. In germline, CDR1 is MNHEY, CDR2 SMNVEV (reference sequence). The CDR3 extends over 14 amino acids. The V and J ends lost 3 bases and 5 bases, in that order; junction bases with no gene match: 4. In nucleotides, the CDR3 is TGTGCCAGCAGTTTCAAGGCGGGGGGAGATACGCAGTATTTT. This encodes CASSFKAGGDTQYF.

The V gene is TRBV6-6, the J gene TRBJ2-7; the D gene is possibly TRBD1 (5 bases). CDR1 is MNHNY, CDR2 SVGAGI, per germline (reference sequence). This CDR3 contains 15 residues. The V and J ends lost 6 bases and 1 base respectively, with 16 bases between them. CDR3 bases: TGTGCCAGCAGCCTGAGACAGCCCTCTTCCTACGAGCAGTACTTC. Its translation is CASSLRQPSSYEQYF.

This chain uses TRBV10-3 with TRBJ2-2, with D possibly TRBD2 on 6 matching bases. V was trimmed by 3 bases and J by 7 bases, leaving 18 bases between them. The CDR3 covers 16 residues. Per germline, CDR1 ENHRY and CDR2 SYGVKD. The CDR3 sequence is CAISDPSGLVNGELFF. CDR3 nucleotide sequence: TGTGCCATCAGTGACCCCTCGGGACTCGTCAACGGGGAGCTGTTTTTT.

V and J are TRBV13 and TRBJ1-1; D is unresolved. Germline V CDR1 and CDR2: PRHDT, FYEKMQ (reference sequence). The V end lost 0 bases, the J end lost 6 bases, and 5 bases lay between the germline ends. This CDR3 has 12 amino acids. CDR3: CASSLGPAEAFF. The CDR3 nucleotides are TGTGCCAGCAGCTTAGGTCCCGCTGAAGCTTTCTTT.

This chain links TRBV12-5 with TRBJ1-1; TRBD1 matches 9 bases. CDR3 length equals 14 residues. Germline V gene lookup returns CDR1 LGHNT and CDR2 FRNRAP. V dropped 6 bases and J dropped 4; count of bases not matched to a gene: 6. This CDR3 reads CASGRGQGSTEAFF. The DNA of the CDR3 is TGTGCTAGTGGGAGAGGACAGGGGAGCACTGAAGCTTTCTTT.

The CDR3 DNA follows: TGTGCCAGCAGCTTAGAAACTAGCCACGGGGAGCTGTTTTTT. Amino acids: CASSLETSHGELFF. J is TRBJ2-2 and V is TRBV13; weak D call: TRBD2 (6 bases). CDR1 and CDR2 from the germline V gene are PRHDT and FYEKMQ (reference sequence). The CDR3 totals 14 residues. Trimming removed 1 base at V and 7 bases at J, with 10 bases between.

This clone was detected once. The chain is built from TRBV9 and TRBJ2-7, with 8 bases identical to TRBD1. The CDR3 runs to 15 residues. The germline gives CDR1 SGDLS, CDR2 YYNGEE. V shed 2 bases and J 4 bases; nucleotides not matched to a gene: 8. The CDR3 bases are TGTGCCAGCAGCGTTGACTCCGGGACAGGATACGAGCAGTACTTC. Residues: CASSVDSGTGYEQYF.

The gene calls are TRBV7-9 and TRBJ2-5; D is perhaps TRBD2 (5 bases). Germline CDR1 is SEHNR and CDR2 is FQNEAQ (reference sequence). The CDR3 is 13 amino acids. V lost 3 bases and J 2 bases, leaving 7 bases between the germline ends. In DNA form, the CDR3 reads TGTGCCAGCAGCTTCCCGGGACAAGAGACCCAGTACTTC. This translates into CASSFPGQETQYF.

The CDR3 DNA sequence: TGTGCCAGCAGCCAAGAGGGTACGAACTCTGGAAACACCATATATTTT. It yields the protein CASSQEGTNSGNTIYF. This sequence joins TRBV4-2 and TRBJ1-3; D call uncertain. Germline assignment: CDR1 LGHNA and CDR2 YNFKEQ. The CDR3 covers 16 residues. Trimming stripped 0 bases from V and 0 bases from J, with 9 bases between.

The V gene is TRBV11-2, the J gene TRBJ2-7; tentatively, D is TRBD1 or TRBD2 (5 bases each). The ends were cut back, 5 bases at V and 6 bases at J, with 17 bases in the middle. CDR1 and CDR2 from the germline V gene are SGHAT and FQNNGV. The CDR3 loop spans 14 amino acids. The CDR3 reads CASSLAAGTPEQYF. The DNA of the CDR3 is TGTGCCAGCAGCCTCGCGGCCGGGACCCCCGAGCAGTACTTC. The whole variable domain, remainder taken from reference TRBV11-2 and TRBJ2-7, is EAGVAQSPRYKIIEKRQSVAFWCNPISGHATLYWYQQILGQGPKLLIQFQNNGVVDDSQLPKDRFSAERLKGVDSTLKIQPAKLEDSAVYLCASSLAAGTPEQYFGPGTRLTVT.

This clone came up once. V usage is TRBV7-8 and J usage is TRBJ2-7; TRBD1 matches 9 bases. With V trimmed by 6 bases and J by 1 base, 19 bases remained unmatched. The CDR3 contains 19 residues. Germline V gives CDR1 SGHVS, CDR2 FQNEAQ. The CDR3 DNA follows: TGTGCCAGCAGTTCCCTTCGGGACAGGGAAGGGGTCGGGTCCTACGAGCAGTACTTC. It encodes CASSSLRDREGVGSYEQYF.

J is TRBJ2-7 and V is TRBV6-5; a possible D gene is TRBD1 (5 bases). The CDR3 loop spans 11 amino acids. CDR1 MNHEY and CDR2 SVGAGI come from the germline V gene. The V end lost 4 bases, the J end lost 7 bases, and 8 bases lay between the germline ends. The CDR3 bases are TGTGCCAGCAGTTGGTCAGGGGAGCAGTACTTC. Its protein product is CASSWSGEQYF.